The rows below give T cell receptor beta chains drawn from one sample of a study of early T cells in non-severe SARS-CoV-2 infection. MiXCR, applied by TCRdb to the 5' RACE reads, yields one record per CDR3 protein. The repertoire includes tens of thousands of distinct CDR3 sequences, around a tenth of them detected once, and approximately 5.3% sits in the top ten. The specimen was whole blood, collected at baseline. The receptors originated from an adult who was a healthcare worker with PCR-confirmed SARS-CoV-2 infection or an uninfected control (not recorded which). The CDR3 runs from the conserved cysteine through the conserved F or W. D genes are given only for firm matches. The size entry is marked missing in some rows and otherwise reads once, few, many or a size class.

. TRBJ2-7 . TRBV2 CASSEVGGRDYEQYF TGTGCCAGCAGTGAAGTGGGGGGCCGCGACTACGAGCAGTACTTC
. TRBJ2-3 few TRBV20-1 CSASVSGDTQYF TGCAGTGCTAGTGTTAGCGGAGATACGCAGTATTTT
. TRBJ1-4 . TRBV6-5 CASSEPRTRKKLFF TGTGCCAGCAGTGAACCCCGGACTCGGAAAAAACTGTTTTTT
. TRBJ2-1 few TRBV7-2 CASSYSRGDEQFF TGTGCCAGCAGCTATTCCAGGGGAGATGAGCAGTTCTTC
TRBD1 TRBJ1-4 few TRBV18 CASSLGTDEKLFF TGTGCCAGCTCATTAGGGACAGATGAAAAACTGTTTTTT
. TRBJ1-2 many TRBV4-3 CASSQDWQGLGGYTF TGCGCCAGCAGCCAAGATTGGCAGGGGCTTGGTGGCTACACCTTC
TRBD2 TRBJ2-1 many TRBV20-1 CSAQKLAVDYNEQFF TGCAGTGCTCAAAAACTAGCGGTAGACTACAATGAGCAGTTCTTC
TRBD1 TRBJ1-4 . TRBV7-9 CASWDRDYEKLFF TGTGCCAGTTGGGACAGGGATTATGAAAAACTGTTTTTT
. TRBJ2-5 many TRBV12-3/TRBV12-4 CASRKQGQETQYF TGTGCCAGCAGGAAACAAGGCCAAGAGACCCAGTACTTC
TRBD1 TRBJ2-5 . TRBV5-4 CASSRQGSLETQYF TGTGCCAGCAGCAGACAGGGAAGTTTAGAGACCCAGTACTTC
. TRBJ1-5 few TRBV12-3/TRBV12-4 CASSFGRRGESQPQHF TGTGCCAGCAGTTTCGGTCGACGGGGCGAAAGTCAGCCCCAGCATTTT
. TRBJ1-3 many TRBV7-9 CANSRFPGNTIYF TGTGCCAACAGTCGCTTTCCGGGAAACACCATATATTTT
TRBD2 TRBJ2-1 medium-sized TRBV28 CASSLEAGLAFFF TGTGCCAGCAGTTTAGAGGCGGGACTAGCGTTTTTCTTC
TRBD1 TRBJ2-7 many TRBV3-1 CASSLSGTGPREQYF TGTGCCAGCAGCCTCTCCGGGACAGGGCCTAGGGAGCAGTACTTC
TRBD1 TRBJ1-5 many TRBV20-1 CSARGSGTGDFQPQHF TGCAGTGCTAGAGGGTCCGGGACAGGGGATTTTCAGCCCCAGCATTTT
. TRBJ1-2 many TRBV10-3 CAISESAAGSDYTF TGTGCCATCAGTGAGTCCGCAGCGGGCTCCGACTACACCTTC
TRBD2 TRBJ2-2 . TRBV27 CASSFGGRRSTGELFF TGTGCCAGCAGTTTCGGGGGGAGAAGGTCCACCGGGGAGCTGTTTTTT
. TRBJ2-1 few TRBV11-2 CASSPSLMDEQFF TGTGCCAGCAGCCCCTCGTTGATGGATGAGCAGTTCTTC
. TRBJ2-5 many TRBV12-3/TRBV12-4 CASNLHGETQYF TGTGCCAGCAACCTACACGGGGAGACCCAGTACTTC
TRBD1 TRBJ2-2 many TRBV29-1 CSVKDRAGGELFF TGCAGCGTCAAGGACAGGGCGGGCGGGGAGCTGTTTTTT
. TRBJ2-1 many TRBV7-9 CASSRRDHTSYNEQFF TGTGCCAGCAGCCGCCGGGACCACACTTCCTACAATGAGCAGTTCTTC
TRBD1 TRBJ1-6 few TRBV20-1 CSARPDRGLSPLHF TGCAGTGCTAGACCTGACAGGGGGCTATCACCCCTCCACTTT
. TRBJ1-1 few TRBV5-1 CASSQSRGDIEAFF TGCGCCAGCAGCCAAAGCAGGGGAGATATTGAAGCTTTCTTT
. TRBJ2-2 few TRBV11-2 CASRPSKLAGELFF TGTGCCAGCAGACCCTCGAAATTGGCCGGGGAGCTGTTTTTT
. TRBJ2-7 few TRBV9 CASSVAGTEPYEQYF TGTGCCAGCAGCGTAGCCGGGACCGAACCCTACGAGCAGTACTTC
TRBD2 TRBJ2-3 . TRBV7-7 CASSVGGGVADTQYF TGTGCCAGCAGCGTTGGCGGGGGGGTGGCGGATACGCAGTATTTT
. TRBJ1-6 . TRBV6-5 CASRPDGLNSPLHF TGTGCCAGCAGACCCGACGGACTTAATTCACCCCTCCACTTT
. TRBJ1-2 . TRBV19 CASSIQFNYGYTF TGTGCCAGTAGTATACAGTTTAACTATGGCTACACCTTC
. TRBJ1-2 many TRBV6-5 CASRSLGNYGYTF TGTGCCAGCAGGTCGCTGGGTAACTATGGCTACACCTTC